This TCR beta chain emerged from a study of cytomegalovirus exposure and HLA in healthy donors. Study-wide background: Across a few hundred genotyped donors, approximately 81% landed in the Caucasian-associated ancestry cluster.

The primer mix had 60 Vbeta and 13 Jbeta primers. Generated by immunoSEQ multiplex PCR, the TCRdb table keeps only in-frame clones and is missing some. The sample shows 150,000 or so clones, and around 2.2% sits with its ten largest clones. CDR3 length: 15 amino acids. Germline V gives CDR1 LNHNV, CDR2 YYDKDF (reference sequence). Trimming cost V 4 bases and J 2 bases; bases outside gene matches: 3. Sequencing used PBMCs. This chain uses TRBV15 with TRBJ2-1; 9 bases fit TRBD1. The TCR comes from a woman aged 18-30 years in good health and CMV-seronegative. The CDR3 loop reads CATSTGQGPYNEQFF. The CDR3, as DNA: TGTGCCACCAGCACGGGACAGGGCCCCTACAATGAGCAGTTCTTC.